A selection of T cell receptor beta chains follows, all from one sample in a study of Ad26.COV2.S vaccination and SARS-CoV-2 variants. TCRdb's table, derived via immunoSEQ multiplex PCR, lists solely in-frame clones and lacks some. In the table there are about 370,000 clones, around 91% of which are singletons. The sample was peripheral blood, taken in a trial of Ad26.COV2.S vaccine versus placebo. These receptors were taken from a person between 18 and 59 years old who received the Ad26.COV2.S COVID-19 vaccine or a placebo. Each CDR3 is given with its conserved first and last residue. Each record gives: V gene, J gene, CDR3 length, clone size, D gene, CDR3 DNA, CDR3 protein. D genes are given only for firm matches. Where a row states a size, it is once, few, many or the class of an expanded clone; other rows omit it.

TRBV30,TRBJ1-5,13,-,-,TGTGCCTGGAGTGTAGGGGTTAATCAGCCCCAGCATTTT,CAWSVGVNQPQHF
TRBV6-5,TRBJ2-2,14,-,TRBD2,TGTGCCAGCATCGGACTAGGGAACACCGGGGAGCTGTTTTTT,CASIGLGNTGELFF
TRBV30,TRBJ2-1,15,-,-,TGTGCCTGGAGTTGGGAAGGCATTAAATACAATGAGCAGTTCTTC,CAWSWEGIKYNEQFF
TRBV25-1,TRBJ2-1,13,-,-,TGTGCCAGCAGGCGGACAGTATACAATGAGCAGTTCTTC,CASRRTVYNEQFF
TRBV2,TRBJ1-1,14,once,TRBD1,TGTGCCAGCAGTGGACAGGGGCTACTCACTGAAGCTTTCTTT,CASSGQGLLTEAFF
TRBV4-2,TRBJ2-1,15,once,-,TGTGCCAGCAGCCAACTGTTCAGCTCCTACAATGAGCAGTTCTTC,CASSQLFSSYNEQFF
TRBV4-1,TRBJ2-7,16,once,TRBD2,TGCGCCAGCAGCCAAGCCCCTAGCGGGAGGCTCTACGAGCAGTACTTC,CASSQAPSGRLYEQYF
TRBV28,TRBJ2-1,11,-,-,TGTGCCAGCAGGACTGTCGGTGAGCAGTTCTTC,CASRTVGEQFF
TRBV2,TRBJ1-1,15,-,TRBD1,TGTGCCAGCAACGGGGACAGGGGAGGGGGGACTGAAGCTTTCTTT,CASNGDRGGGTEAFF
TRBV7-2,TRBJ2-5,14,-,-,TGTGCCAGCAGCGCGACTATTTACCAAGAGACCCAGTACTTC,CASSATIYQETQYF
TRBV5-6,TRBJ1-1,17,-,-,TGTGCCAGCAGCCTATTTTGGGCAGGGCCGTCGGGCACTGAAGCTTTCTTT,CASSLFWAGPSGTEAFF
TRBV5-4,TRBJ2-7,15,-,TRBD2,TGTGCCAGCAGCTCGAGGACTAGCGGTTCCTACGAGCAGTACTTC,CASSSRTSGSYEQYF
TRBV28,TRBJ1-2,14,-,-,TGTGCCAGCAGTTTACACGGGGCGGACTATGGCTACACCTTC,CASSLHGADYGYTF
TRBV18,TRBJ1-4,15,-,TRBD1,TGTGCCAGCTCACCACCGGGACAGAGGAATGAAAAACTGTTTTTT,CASSPPGQRNEKLFF
TRBV5-4,TRBJ1-1,13,-,-,TGTGCCAGCAGCACTACAGGGAACACTGAAGCTTTCTTT,CASSTTGNTEAFF
TRBV5-4,TRBJ2-7,16,-,-,TGTGCCAGCAGCCCGGGGCGAGGGACTCGCTCCTACGAGCAGTACTTC,CASSPGRGTRSYEQYF
TRBV3-1/TRBV3-2,TRBJ1-1,14,-,-,TGTGCCAGCAGCTGGGGAGGAGGCAACACTGAAGCTTTCTTT,CASSWGGGNTEAFF
TRBV5-1,TRBJ2-2,17,once,TRBD2,TGCGCCAGCAGCTTGGTAGGAGGCGGGAGGGCCGTCGGGGAGCTGTTTTTT,CASSLVGGGRAVGELFF
TRBV4-2,TRBJ2-2,12,-,-,TGTGCCAGCAGCAAAGGGTCAGGGGAGCTGTTTTTT,CASSKGSGELFF
TRBV29-1,TRBJ1-1,13,-,-,TGCAGCGTTGATTACGGTTTGAACACTGAAGCTTTCTTT,CSVDYGLNTEAFF
TRBV7-9,TRBJ2-5,19,-,TRBD2,TGTGCCAGCAGCTTATCCTACATAGCGGGAGGAAGGGCCCAAGAGACCCAGTACTTC,CASSLSYIAGGRAQETQYF
TRBV7-8,TRBJ2-7,13,-,-,TGTGCCAGCAGCTTGGGCAGAACCTACGAGCAGTACTTC,CASSLGRTYEQYF
TRBV19,TRBJ2-2,15,-,-,TGTGCCAGTAGTATAGTGACTACCAACACCGGGGAGCTGTTTTTT,CASSIVTTNTGELFF
TRBV4-1,TRBJ2-1,18,-,TRBD1,TGCGCCAGCAGCCATAACCACAGGGGGTATAGCTCCTACAATGAGCAGTTCTTC,CASSHNHRGYSSYNEQFF